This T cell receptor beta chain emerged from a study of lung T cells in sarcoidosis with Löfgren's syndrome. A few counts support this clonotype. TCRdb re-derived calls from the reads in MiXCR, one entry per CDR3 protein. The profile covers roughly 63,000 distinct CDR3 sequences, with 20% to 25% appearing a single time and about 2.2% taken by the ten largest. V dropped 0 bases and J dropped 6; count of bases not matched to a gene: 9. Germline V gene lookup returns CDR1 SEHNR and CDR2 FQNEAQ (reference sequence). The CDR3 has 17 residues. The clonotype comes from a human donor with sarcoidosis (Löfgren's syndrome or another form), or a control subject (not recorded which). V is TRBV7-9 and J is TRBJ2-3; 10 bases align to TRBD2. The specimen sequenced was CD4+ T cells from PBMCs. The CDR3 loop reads CASSLARASGGGDTQYF. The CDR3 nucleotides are TGTGCCAGCAGCTTAGCGCGGGCTAGCGGGGGAGGCGATACGCAGTATTTT.